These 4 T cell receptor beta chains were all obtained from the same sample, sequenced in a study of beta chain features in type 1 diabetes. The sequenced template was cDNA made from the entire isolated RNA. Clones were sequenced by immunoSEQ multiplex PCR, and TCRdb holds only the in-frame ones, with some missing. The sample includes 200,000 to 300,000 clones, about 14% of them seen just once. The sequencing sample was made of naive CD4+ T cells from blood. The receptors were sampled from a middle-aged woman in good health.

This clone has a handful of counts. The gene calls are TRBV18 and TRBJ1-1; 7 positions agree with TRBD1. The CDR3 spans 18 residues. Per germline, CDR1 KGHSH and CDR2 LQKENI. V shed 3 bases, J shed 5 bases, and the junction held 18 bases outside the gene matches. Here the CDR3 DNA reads TGTGCCAGCTCACCTACTCTTTCACAGGGGTCCGATGGGACTGAAGCTTTCTTT. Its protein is CASSPTLSQGSDGTEAFF. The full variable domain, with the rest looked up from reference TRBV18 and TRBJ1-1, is NAGVMQNPRHLVRRRGQEARLRCSPMKGHSHVYWYRQLPEEGLKFMVYLQKENIIDESGMPKERFSAEFPKEGPSILRIQQVVRGDSAAYFCASSPTLSQGSDGTEAFFGQGTRLTVV.

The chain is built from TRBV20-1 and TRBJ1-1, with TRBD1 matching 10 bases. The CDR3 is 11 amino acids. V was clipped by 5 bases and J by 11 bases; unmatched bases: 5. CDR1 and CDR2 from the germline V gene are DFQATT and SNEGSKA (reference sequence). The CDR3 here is CSAVTGGRAFF. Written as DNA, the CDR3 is TGCAGTGCTGTGACAGGGGGCAGGGCTTTCTTT.

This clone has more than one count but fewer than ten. The CDR3 DNA is TGTGCCAGCAGCTTCCCCGGCACTGAAGCTTTCTTT. This codes for CASSFPGTEAFF. J is TRBJ1-1 and V is TRBV11-3; unclear D gene. CDR1 is SGHNT and CDR2 is YENEEA in the germline V gene. The CDR3 sequence is 12 residues long. Trimming removed 3 bases at V and 4 bases at J, with 6 bases between.

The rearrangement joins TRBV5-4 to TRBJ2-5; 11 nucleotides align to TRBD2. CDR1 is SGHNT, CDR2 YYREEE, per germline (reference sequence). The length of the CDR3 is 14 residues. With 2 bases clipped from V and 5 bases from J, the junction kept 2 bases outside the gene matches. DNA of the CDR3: TGTGCCAGCAGCTTTAGCGGGGGGGCTGAGACCCAGTACTTC. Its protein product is CASSFSGGAETQYF.